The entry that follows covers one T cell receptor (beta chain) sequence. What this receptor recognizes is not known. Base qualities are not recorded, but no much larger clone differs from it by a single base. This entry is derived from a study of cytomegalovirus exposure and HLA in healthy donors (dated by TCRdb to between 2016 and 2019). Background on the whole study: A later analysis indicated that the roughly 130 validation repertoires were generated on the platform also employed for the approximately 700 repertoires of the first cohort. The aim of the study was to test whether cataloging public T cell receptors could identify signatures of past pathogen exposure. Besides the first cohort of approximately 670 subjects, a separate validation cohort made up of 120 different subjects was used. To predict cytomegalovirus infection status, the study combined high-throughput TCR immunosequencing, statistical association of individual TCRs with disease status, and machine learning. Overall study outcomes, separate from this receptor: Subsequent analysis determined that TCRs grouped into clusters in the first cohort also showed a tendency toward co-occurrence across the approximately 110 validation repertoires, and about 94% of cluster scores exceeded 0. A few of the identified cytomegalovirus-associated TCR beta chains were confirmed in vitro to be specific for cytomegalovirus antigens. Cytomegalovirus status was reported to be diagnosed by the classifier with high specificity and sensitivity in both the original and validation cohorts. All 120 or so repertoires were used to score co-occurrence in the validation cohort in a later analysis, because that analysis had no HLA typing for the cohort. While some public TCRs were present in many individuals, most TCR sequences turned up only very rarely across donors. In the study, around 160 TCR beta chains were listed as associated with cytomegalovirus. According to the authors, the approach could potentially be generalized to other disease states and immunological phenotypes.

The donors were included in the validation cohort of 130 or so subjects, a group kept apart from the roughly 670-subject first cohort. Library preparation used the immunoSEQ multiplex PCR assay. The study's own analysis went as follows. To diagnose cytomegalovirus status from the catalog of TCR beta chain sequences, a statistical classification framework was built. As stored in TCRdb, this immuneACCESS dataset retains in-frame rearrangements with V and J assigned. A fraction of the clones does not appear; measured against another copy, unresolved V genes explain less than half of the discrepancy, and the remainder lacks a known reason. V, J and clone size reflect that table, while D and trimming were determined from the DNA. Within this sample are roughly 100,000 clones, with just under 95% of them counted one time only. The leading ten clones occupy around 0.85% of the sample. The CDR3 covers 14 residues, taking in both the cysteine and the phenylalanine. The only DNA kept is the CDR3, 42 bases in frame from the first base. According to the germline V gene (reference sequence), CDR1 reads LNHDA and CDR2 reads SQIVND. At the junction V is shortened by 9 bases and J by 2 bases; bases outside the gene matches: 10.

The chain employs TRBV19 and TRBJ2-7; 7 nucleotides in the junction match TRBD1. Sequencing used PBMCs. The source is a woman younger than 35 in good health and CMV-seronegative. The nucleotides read TGTGCCAGCAAATCGGGACAGAAGGCCTACGAGCAGTACTTC. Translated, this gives CASKSGQKAYEQYF.